This T cell receptor (beta chain) was captured by sequencing in a study of identical twins. This CDR3 has 14 residues. The V gene's germline CDR1 is SNHLY and CDR2 FYNNEI. The junction had 4 bases not matched to a gene; V was cut back by 7 bases and J by 6 bases. TCRdb passed the 5' RACE reads through MiXCR, listing each CDR3 protein once. The table includes under 400,000 distinct CDR3 sequences, roughly 10% detected once. This clonotype has a handful of counts. This chain uses TRBV2 with TRBJ2-1; 12 bases agree with TRBD2. Sequenced: naive T cells sorted from blood. The receptor's source is a woman aged 45-60 years in good health. CDR3 DNA sequence: TGTGCCAGCATTCGACTAGCGGGAGCCAATGAGCAGTTCTTC. Translated, it gives CASIRLAGANEQFF.